Below, 12 T cell receptor beta chains from the same sample are listed, as sequenced in a study of blood T cells in healthy people across ages. With a J-beta primer mix and a sample-barcoded 5' primer, a second PCR ran roughly 6 to 12 cycles. TCRdb reprocessed the 5' RACE reads via MiXCR and lists one record per CDR3 protein. Among 1.5 million to 2 million distinct CDR3 sequences, under 30% were seen once, and the ten largest hold 7.7%. Sequencing was done on a sample of blood. Every receptor here comes from a woman under 40 in good health.

Details on this clonotype: This may arise from a read error, as a much more abundant clone is one base away. This chain links TRBV13 with TRBJ2-7, with D possibly matching TRBD2 (6 bases). The CDR3 sequence is 16 residues long. Germline lookup yields CDR1 PRHDT and CDR2 FYEKMQ (reference sequence). The CDR3 sequence: CVSSLGILAVTYEQYF. The CDR3 DNA sequence: TGTGTCAGCAGCTTAGGGATATTAGCGGTAACCTACGAGCAGTACTTC.

This clonotype was seen only a few times. The CDR3 sequence is CSVEADDSSSYNEQFF. The CDR3 DNA reads as TGCAGCGTTGAAGCGGACGACTCGAGCTCCTACAATGAGCAGTTCTTC. The V call is TRBV29-1, the J call TRBJ2-1; D not resolved. This CDR3 comprises 16 residues. The V end lost 1 base, the J end lost 0 bases, and 13 bases lay between the germline ends. CDR1 and CDR2 from the germline V gene are SQVTM and ANQGSEA.

This chain uses TRBV30 with TRBJ1-2; 8 nucleotides agree with TRBD1. V lost 5 bases, J lost 4 bases, and 6 bases stayed unmatched. Per germline, CDR1 GTSNPN and CDR2 SVGIG (reference sequence). This CDR3 is built from 13 residues. CDR3 sequence reads: CAWGVDRGYGYTF. The DNA of the CDR3 is TGTGCCTGGGGAGTCGACAGGGGCTATGGCTACACCTTC.

This clonotype was counted between two and nine times. The gene calls are TRBV27 and TRBJ2-5; 8 nucleotides align to TRBD1. V shed 5 bases, J shed 2 bases, and the junction held 10 bases outside the gene matches. Per germline, CDR1 MNHEY and CDR2 SMNVEV (reference sequence). CDR3 length: 16 residues. This chain's CDR3 is CASSHQTGVKQETQYF. The CDR3 DNA follows: TGTGCCAGCAGTCACCAGACAGGGGTAAAGCAAGAGACCCAGTACTTC.

In its sample, this clonotype was seen many times. V is TRBV2 and J is TRBJ2-5, with D maybe TRBD1 (6 bases). Germline assignment: CDR1 SNHLY and CDR2 FYNNEI. The CDR3 runs 14 residues. Trimming shortened V by 6 bases and J by 2 bases, and 13 bases separated the two germline ends. CDR3 coding DNA: TGTGCCAGCAGCGCCGGACAGCATCAAGAGACCCAGTACTTC. It yields the protein CASSAGQHQETQYF.

This clonotype appeared a few times. This sequence joins TRBV9 and TRBJ2-1; TRBD2 matches 11 bases. This CDR3 has 19 residues. Germline lookup yields CDR1 SGDLS and CDR2 YYNGEE. With 0 bases clipped from V and 0 bases from J, the junction kept 8 bases outside the gene matches. CDR3 sequence (DNA): TGTGCCAGCAGCGTAGGTCTAGCGGGGGGCTCGCTCTCCTACAATGAGCAGTTCTTC. Translated, it gives CASSVGLAGGSLSYNEQFF.

This chain uses TRBV9 with TRBJ2-4; D gene unclear. V shed 5 bases and J shed 3 bases, with 15 bases lying between them. The CDR3 extends over 15 amino acids. Germline V gene sequence: CDR1 SGDLS, CDR2 YYNGEE. The DNA for the CDR3 is TGTGCCAGCAGTAGACTGAGCGAAGGCAAAAACATTCAGTACTTC. It specifies CASSRLSEGKNIQYF.

The CDR3 DNA is TGTGCCAGTAGTATAGAGGCTAGCGCCATGGAGCAGTTCTTC. Amino acids: CASSIEASAMEQFF. The gene calls are TRBV19 and TRBJ2-1; possible D gene TRBD2, 6 bases. V was shortened by 0 bases and J by 10 bases, with 13 bases between the two germline ends. Germline V gene lookup returns CDR1 LNHDA and CDR2 SQIVND (reference sequence). CDR3 length: 14 amino acids.

The chain is built from TRBV21-1 and TRBJ2-1; no DNA check was done on the table's D call, TRBD1. TRBV21-1 counts as a pseudogene. This CDR3 comprises 18 residues. The DNA of the CDR3 is TGTGCCAGCAGCAAATCCCCGGGGGGATTAAGCTCCTACAATGAGCAGTTCTTC. Translating gives CASSKSPGGLSSYNEQFF.

CDR3 amino acids: CASRASGQGESPLHF. Here the CDR3 DNA reads TGTGCCAGCAGGGCCAGCGGACAGGGAGAATCACCCCTCCACTTT. The chain links TRBV7-9 to TRBJ1-6; 8 nucleotides align to TRBD1. The CDR3 covers 15 residues. V trimming: 6 bases; J trimming: 10 bases; junction bases outside the gene matches: 11. The V gene's germline CDR1 is SEHNR and CDR2 FQNEAQ (reference sequence).

The chain couples TRBV30 to TRBJ1-1, with D unclear. Germline values: CDR1 GTSNPN, CDR2 SVGIG (reference sequence). Trimming took off 5 bases at V and 4 bases at J, with 11 bases between the two ends. CDR3 size: 12 residues. CDR3 nucleotide sequence: TGTGCCTGGCTAACACGGCCCACTGAAGCTTTCTTT. Translating it yields CAWLTRPTEAFF.

This chain links TRBV5-1 with TRBJ2-4, with TRBD2 matching 10 bases. J was trimmed by 15 bases and V by 4 bases; bases with no gene match: 19. CDR1 and CDR2 (germline): SGHRS, YFSETQ. The CDR3 has 16 amino acids. CDR3 in amino acids: CASSRGWGTSDYERYF. The CDR3, as DNA: TGCGCCAGCAGCAGGGGCTGGGGGACTAGCGACTACGAGCGGTACTTC.